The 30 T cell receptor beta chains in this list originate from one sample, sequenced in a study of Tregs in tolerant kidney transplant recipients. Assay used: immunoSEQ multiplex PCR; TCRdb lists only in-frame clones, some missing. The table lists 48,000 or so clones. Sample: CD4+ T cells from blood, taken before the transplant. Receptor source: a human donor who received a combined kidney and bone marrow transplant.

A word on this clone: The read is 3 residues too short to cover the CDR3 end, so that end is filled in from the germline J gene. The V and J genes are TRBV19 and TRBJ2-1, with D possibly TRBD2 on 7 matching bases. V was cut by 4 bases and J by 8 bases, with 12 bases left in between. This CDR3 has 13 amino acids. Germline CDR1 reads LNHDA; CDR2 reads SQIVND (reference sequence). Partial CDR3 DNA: TGTGCCAGTAGTAATCGAGGGGGGGATGAG. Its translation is CASSNRGGDE. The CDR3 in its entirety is CASSNRGGDEQFF.

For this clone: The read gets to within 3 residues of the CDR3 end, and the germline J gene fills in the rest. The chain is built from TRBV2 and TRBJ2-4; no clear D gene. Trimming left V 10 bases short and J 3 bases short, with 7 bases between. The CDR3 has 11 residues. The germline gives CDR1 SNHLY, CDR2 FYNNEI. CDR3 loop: CATVIKNIQYF. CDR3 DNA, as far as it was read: TGTGCCACCGTTATCAAAAACATT.

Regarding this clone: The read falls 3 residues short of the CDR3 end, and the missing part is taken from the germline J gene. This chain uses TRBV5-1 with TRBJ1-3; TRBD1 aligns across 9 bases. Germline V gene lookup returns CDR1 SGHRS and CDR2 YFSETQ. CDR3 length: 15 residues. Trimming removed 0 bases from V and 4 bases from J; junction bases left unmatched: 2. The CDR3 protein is CASSLAGQGGNTIYF. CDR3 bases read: TGCGCCAGCAGCTTGGCCGGACAGGGGGGAAACACC.

The CDR3 region is CASSAGVEQYF. Partial CDR3 DNA: TGTGCCAGCAGCGCCGGGGTCGAG. The gene calls are TRBV5-6 and TRBJ2-7; perhaps TRBD2 as D (5 bases). The CDR3 extends 3 residues past the end of the read, so its final part is completed from the germline J gene. V was clipped by 4 bases and J by 6 bases, with 8 bases between them. CDR1 and CDR2 (germline): SGHDT, YYEEEE. The CDR3 spans 11 residues.

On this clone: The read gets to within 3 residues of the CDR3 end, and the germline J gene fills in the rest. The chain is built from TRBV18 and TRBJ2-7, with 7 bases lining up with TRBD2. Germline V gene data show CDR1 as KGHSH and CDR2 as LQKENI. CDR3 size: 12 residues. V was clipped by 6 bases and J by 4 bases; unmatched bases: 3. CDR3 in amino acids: CASSPGGYEQYF. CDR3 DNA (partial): TGTGCCAGCTCCCCCGGGGGGTACGAG.

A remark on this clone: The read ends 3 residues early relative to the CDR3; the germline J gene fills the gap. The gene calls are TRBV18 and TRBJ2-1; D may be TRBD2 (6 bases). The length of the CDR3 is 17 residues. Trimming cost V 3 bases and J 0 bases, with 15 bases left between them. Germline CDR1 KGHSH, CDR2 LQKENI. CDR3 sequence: CASSPQSLASSYNEQFF. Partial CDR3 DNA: TGTGCCAGCTCACCGCAGTCCCTAGCGAGCTCCTACAATGAG.

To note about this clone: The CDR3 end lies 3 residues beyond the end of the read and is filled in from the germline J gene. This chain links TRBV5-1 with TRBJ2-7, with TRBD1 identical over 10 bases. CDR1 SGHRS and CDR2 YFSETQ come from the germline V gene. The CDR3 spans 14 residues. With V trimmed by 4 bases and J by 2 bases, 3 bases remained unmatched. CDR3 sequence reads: CASSRTGGPYEQYF. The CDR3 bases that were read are TGCGCCAGCAGCAGGACAGGGGGTCCCTACGAG.

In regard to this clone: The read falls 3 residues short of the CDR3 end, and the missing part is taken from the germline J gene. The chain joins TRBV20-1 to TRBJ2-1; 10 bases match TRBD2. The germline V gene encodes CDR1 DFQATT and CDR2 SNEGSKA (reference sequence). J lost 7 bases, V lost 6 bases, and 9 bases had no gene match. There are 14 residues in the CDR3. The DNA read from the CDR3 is TGCAGTGCACCTAATAGCGGGAGGAGGAATGAG. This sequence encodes CSAPNSGRRNE. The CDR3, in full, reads CSAPNSGRRNEQFF.

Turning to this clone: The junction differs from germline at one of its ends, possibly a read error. The CDR3 spells CASSRKTGGGSWNAEAFF. Incomplete CDR3 DNA: TGTGCCAGCTCACGCAAGACAGGGGGCGGCAGTTGGAACGCTGAA. This chain links TRBV18 with TRBJ1-1, with 10 bases matching TRBD1. The read terminates 3 residues before the CDR3 end, so the remaining end is supplied by the germline J gene. CDR3 size: 18 residues. Germline loops: CDR1 KGHSH, CDR2 LQKENI.

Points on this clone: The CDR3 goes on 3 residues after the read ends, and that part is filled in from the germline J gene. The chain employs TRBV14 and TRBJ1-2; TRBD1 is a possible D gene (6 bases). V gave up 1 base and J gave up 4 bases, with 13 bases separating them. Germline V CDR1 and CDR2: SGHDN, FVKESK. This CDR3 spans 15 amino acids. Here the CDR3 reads CASSQATGYGYGYTF. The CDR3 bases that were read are TGTGCCAGCAGCCAAGCGACAGGTTACGGCTATGGC.

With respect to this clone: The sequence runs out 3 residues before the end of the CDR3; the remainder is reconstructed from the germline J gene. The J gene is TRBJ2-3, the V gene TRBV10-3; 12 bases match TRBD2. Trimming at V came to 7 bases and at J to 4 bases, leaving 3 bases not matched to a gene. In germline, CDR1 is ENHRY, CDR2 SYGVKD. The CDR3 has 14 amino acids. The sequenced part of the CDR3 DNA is TGTGCCATCAAGACTAGCGGGAGCTCAGATACG. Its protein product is CAIKTSGSSDT. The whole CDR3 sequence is CAIKTSGSSDTQYF.

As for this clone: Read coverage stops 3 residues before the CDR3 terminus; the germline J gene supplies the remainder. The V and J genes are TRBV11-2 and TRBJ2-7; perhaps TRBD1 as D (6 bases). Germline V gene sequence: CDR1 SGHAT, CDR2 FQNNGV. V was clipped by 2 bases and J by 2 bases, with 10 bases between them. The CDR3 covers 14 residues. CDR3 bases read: TGTGCCAGCAGCTTAACACAGGGACCCTACGAG. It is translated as CASSLTQGPYE. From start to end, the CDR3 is CASSLTQGPYEQYF.

This chain's CDR3 is CASSQDRGAYNEQFF. The DNA read from the CDR3 is TGTGCCAGCAGCCAAGACAGGGGTGCGTACAATGAG. This chain uses TRBV3-1 (or the pseudogene TRBV3-2) with TRBJ2-1; the D gene is possibly TRBD1 (6 bases). The read terminates 3 residues before the CDR3 end, so the remaining end is supplied by the germline J gene. The CDR3 is 15 residues long. Trimming stripped 0 bases from V and 4 bases from J, with 10 bases between. Germline V gives CDR1 LGHDT, CDR2 YNNKEL (reference sequence).

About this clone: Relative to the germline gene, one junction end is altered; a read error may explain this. Partial CDR3 DNA: TGTGCCAGCAGCCCCCAGGGTCGAGGGGGCCATCTAAAGGGTAACATTGAA. Protein sequence: CASSPQGRGGHLKGNIE. The whole CDR3 protein is CASSPQGRGGHLKGNIEAFF. The chain has TRBV4-2 and TRBJ1-1; 7 bases are a match to TRBD1. Read coverage stops 3 residues before the CDR3 terminus; the germline J gene supplies the remainder. Germline V gene data show CDR1 as LGHNA and CDR2 as YNFKEQ. The CDR3 totals 20 residues.

The CDR3 bases that were read are TGTGCCAGTAGGGAACAGGGGATCAAGGGTGAA. Translated: CASREQGIKGE. The entire CDR3 protein is CASREQGIKGEAFF. The rearrangement uses TRBV19 and TRBJ1-1; 7 bases agree with TRBD1. The CDR3 is cut off 3 residues early in the read; its end comes from the germline J gene. This CDR3 is built from 14 residues. V shed 6 bases, J shed 7 bases, and the junction held 11 bases outside the gene matches. Germline V gives CDR1 LNHDA, CDR2 SQIVND (reference sequence).

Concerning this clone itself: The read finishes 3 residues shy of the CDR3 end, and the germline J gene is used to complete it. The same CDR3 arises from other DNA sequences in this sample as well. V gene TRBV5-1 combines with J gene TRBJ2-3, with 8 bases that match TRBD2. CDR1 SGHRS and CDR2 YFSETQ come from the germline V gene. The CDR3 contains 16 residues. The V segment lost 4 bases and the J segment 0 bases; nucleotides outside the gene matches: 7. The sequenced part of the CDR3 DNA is TGCGCCAGCAGCCTGGGGGCTAGCGGGAGCACAGATACG. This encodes CASSLGASGSTDT. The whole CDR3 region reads CASSLGASGSTDTQYF.

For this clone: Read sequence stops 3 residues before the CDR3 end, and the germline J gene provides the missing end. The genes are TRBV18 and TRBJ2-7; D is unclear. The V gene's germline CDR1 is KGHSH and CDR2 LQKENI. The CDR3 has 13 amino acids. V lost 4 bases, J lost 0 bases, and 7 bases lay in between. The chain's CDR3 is CASSLGRSYEQYF. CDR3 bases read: TGTGCCAGCTCACTGGGCCGCTCCTACGAG.

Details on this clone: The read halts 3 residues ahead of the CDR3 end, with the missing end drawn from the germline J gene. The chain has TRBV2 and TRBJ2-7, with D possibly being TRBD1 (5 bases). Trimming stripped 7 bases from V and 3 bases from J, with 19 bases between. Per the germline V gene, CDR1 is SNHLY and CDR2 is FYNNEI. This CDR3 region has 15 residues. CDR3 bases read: TGTGCCAGCACCGGTGGGAAGACAGAAAACTACGAG. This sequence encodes CASTGGKTENYE. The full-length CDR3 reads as CASTGGKTENYEQYF.

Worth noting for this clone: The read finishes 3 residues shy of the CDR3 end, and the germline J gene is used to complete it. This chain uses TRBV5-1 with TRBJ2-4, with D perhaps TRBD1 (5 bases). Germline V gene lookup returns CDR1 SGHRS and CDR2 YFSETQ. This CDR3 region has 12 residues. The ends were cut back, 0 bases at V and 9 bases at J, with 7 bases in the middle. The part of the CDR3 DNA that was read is TGCGCCAGCAGCTTGGAAGACAGCATT. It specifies CASSLEDSI. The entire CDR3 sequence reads CASSLEDSIQYF.

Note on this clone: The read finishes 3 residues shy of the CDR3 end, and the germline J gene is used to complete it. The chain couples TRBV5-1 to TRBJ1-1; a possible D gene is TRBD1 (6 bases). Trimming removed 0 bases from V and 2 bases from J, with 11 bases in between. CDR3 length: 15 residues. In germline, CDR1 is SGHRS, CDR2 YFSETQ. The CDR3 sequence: CASSLARQVNTEAFF. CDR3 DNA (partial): TGCGCCAGCAGCTTGGCTCGACAGGTCAACACTGAA.

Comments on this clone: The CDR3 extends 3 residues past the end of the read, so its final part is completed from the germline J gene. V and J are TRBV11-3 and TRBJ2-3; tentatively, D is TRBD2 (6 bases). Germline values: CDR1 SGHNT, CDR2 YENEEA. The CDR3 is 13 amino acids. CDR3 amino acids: CASSPGHGGAQYF. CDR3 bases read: TGTGCCAGCAGCCCAGGACACGGGGGTGCG.

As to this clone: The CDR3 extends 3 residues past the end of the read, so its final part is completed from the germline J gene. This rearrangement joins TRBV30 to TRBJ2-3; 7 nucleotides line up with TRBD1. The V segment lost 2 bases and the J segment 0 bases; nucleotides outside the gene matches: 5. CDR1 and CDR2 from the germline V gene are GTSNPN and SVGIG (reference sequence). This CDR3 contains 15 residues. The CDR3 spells CAWSRRQGSTDTQYF. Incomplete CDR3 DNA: TGTGCCTGGAGTCGTAGACAGGGAAGCACAGATACG. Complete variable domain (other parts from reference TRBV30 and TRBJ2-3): SQTIHQWPATLVQPVGSPLSLECTVEGTSNPNLYWYRQAAGRGLQLLFYSVGIGQISSEVPQNLSASRPQDRQFILSSKKLLLSDSGFYLCAWSRRQGSTDTQYFGPGTRLTVL.

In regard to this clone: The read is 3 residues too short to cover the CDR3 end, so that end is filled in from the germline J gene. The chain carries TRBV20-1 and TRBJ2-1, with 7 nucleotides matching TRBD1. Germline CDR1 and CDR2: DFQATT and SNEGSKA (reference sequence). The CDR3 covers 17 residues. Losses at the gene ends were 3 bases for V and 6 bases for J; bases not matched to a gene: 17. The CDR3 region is CSARTGLGSGTLNEQFF. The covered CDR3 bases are TGCAGTGCTAGGACAGGGCTGGGATCGGGGACCCTCAATGAG.

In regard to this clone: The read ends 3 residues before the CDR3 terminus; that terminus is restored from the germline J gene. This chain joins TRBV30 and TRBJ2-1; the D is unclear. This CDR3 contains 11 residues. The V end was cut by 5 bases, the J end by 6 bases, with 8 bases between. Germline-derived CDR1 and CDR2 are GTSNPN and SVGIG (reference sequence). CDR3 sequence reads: CAWLIGNEQFF. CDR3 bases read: TGTGCCTGGCTAATTGGCAATGAG.

Incomplete CDR3 DNA: TGTGCCAGCAGCCTGCGGACTAGCGGGAGCGGGGATACG. Its translation: CASSLRTSGSGDT. The CDR3 as a whole reads CASSLRTSGSGDTQYF. The chain joins TRBV7-8 to TRBJ2-3, with TRBD2 matching over 13 bases. The CDR3 extends 3 residues past the end of the read, so its final part is completed from the germline J gene. Germline V gene lookup returns CDR1 SGHVS and CDR2 FQNEAQ. The CDR3 has 16 residues. V dropped 5 bases and J dropped 6; count of bases not matched to a gene: 8.

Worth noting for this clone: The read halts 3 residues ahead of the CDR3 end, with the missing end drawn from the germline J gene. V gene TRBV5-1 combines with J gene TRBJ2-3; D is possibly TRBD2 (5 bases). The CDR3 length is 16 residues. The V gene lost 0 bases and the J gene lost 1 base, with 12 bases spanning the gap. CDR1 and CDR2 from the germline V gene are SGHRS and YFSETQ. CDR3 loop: CASSLALAGGTDTQYF. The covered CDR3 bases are TGCGCCAGCAGCTTGGCCTTGGCGGGTGGCACAGATACG.

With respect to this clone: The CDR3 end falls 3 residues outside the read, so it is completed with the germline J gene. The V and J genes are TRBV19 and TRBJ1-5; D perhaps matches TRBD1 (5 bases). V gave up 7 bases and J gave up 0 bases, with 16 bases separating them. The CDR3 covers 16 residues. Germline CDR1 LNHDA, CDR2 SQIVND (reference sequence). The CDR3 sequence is CASTIGQGVSNQPQHF. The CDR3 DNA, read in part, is TGTGCCAGTACCATTGGTCAGGGAGTTAGCAATCAGCCC.

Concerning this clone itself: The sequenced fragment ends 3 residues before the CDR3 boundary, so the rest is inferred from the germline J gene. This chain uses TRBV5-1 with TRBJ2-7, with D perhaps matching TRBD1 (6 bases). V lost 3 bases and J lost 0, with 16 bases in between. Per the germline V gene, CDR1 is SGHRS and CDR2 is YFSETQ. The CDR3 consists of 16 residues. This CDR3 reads CASSSHLTGRSYEQYF. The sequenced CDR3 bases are TGCGCCAGCAGCTCCCACCTGACAGGCCGCTCCTACGAG.

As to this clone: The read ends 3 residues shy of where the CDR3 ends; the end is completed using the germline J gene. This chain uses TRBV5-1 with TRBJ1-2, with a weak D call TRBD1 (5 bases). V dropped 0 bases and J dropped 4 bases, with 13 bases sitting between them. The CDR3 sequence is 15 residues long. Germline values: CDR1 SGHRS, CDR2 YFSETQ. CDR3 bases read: TGCGCCAGCAGCTTGGCTACAGGAGGTGCCTATGGC. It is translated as CASSLATGGAYG. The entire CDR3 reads CASSLATGGAYGYTF.

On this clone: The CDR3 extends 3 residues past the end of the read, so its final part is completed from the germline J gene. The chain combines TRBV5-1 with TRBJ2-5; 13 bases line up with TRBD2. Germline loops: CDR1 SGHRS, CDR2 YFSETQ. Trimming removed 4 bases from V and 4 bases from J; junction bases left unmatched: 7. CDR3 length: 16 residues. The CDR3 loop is CASSPTSGRALETQYF. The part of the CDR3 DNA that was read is TGCGCCAGCAGCCCTACTAGCGGGAGGGCCTTAGAGACC.